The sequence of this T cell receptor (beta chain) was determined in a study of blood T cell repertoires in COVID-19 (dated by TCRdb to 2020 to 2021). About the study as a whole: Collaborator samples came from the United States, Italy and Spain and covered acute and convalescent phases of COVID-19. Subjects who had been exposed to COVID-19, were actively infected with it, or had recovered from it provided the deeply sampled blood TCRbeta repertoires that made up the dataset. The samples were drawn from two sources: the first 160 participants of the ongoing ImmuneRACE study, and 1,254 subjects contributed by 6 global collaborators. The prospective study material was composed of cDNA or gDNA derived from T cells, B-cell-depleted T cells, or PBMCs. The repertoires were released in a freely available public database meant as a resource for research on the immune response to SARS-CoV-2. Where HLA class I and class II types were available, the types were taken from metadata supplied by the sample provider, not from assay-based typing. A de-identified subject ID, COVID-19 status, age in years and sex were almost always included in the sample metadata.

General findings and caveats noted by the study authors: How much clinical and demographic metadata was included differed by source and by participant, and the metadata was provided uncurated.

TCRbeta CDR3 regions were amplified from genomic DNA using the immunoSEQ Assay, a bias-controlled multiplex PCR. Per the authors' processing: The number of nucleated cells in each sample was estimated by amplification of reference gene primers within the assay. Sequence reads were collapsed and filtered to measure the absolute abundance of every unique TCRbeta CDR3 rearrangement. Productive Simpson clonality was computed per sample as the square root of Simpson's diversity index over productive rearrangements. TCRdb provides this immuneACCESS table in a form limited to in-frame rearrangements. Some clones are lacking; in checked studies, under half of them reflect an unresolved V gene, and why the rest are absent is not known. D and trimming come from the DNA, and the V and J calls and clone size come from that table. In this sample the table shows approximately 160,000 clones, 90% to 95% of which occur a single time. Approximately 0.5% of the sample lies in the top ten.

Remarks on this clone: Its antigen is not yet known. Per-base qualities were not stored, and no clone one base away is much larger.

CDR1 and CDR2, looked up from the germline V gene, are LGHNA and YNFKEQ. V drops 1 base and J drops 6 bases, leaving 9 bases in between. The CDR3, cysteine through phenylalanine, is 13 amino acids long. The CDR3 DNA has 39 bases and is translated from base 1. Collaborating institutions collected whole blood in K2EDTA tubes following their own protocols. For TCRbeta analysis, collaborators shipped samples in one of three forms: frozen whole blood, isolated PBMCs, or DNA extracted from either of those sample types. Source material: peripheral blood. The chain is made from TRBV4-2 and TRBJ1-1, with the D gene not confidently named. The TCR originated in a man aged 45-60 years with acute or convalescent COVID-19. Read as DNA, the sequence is TGTGCCAGCAGCCAAGTCAGGCCACCTGAAGCTTTCTTT. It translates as CASSQVRPPEAFF.